The rows below give T cell receptor beta chains drawn from one sample of a study of graft-versus-host responses after intestinal transplantation. Using immunoSEQ multiplex PCR, the repertoire was profiled, and TCRdb retains in-frame clones only, with some absent. The data hold under 80,000 clones, with approximately 90% observed a single time. Sequences were derived from PBMCs, sampled 98 days after intestinal transplantation. The source of these receptors is a human patient who received an intestinal transplant, so some T cells may come from the graft donor. Each CDR3 is given with its conserved first and last residue. A D gene is named only where the DNA matches it firmly. The listing skips clone size in some rows; elsewhere it reads once, few, many or a size class.

d_gene | abundance | j_gene | v_gene | CDR3aa | CDR3nt
- | - | TRBJ1-3 | TRBV9 | CASSVSGAGNTIYF | TGTGCCAGCAGCGTATCTGGGGCAGGAAACACCATATATTTT
TRBD1 | - | TRBJ1-1 | TRBV19 | CASSIGEGALNTEAFF | TGTGCCAGTAGTATAGGTGAGGGGGCCCTGAACACTGAAGCTTTCTTT
- | once | TRBJ1-3 | TRBV11-2 | CASSLWQGEDGNTIYF | TGTGCCAGCAGCTTATGGCAGGGAGAGGATGGAAACACCATATATTTT
TRBD2 | - | TRBJ2-7 | TRBV5-1 | CASSLEGLAGVGLDEQYF | TGCGCCAGCAGCTTGGAGGGACTAGCGGGAGTTGGTCTCGACGAGCAGTACTTC
- | - | TRBJ1-1 | TRBV5-6 | CASGPGREPTEAFF | TGTGCCAGCGGCCCGGGACGTGAGCCGACTGAAGCTTTCTTT
TRBD2 | - | TRBJ2-3 | TRBV5-1 | CASSISLAGAGDTQYF | TGCGCCAGCAGCATCTCCCTAGCGGGAGCCGGGGATACGCAGTATTTT
TRBD2 | - | TRBJ2-3 | TRBV11-2 | CASISRTSGRGGTQYF | TGTGCCAGCATCTCGAGGACTAGCGGGAGGGGAGGTACGCAGTATTTT
TRBD2 | - | TRBJ2-7 | TRBV4-2 | CASSPTAGVPYEQYF | TGTGCCAGCAGCCCAACAGCGGGAGTCCCCTACGAGCAGTACTTC
- | - | TRBJ1-1 | TRBV6-6 | CASSYSRVTEAFF | TGTGCCAGCAGTTACTCACGGGTCACTGAAGCTTTCTTT
- | - | TRBJ1-4 | TRBV6-1 | CASSPVSFGEKLFF | TGTGCCAGCAGTCCAGTCTCCTTTGGTGAAAAACTGTTTTTT
- | - | TRBJ1-1 | TRBV6-1 | CAISYREGTEAFF | TGTGCCATCTCGTACAGGGAGGGCACTGAAGCTTTCTTT
TRBD1 | - | TRBJ1-1 | TRBV6-7 | CASSYSQGANTEAFF | TGTGCCAGCAGTTACTCACAGGGGGCGAACACTGAAGCTTTCTTT
- | - | TRBJ1-1 | TRBV6-5 | CASSFLRPNTEAFF | TGTGCCAGCAGTTTCCTTCGCCCGAACACTGAAGCTTTCTTT
TRBD1 | - | TRBJ1-2 | TRBV11-2 | CASSPGQTRFNYGYTF | TGTGCCAGCAGCCCGGGACAGACCCGTTTCAACTATGGCTACACCTTC
- | - | TRBJ2-2 | TRBV9 | CASSPQTRFNTGELFF | TGTGCCAGCAGCCCTCAGACTCGTTTTAACACCGGGGAGCTGTTTTTT
TRBD2 | - | TRBJ2-5 | TRBV11-2 | CASSLLAGYQETQYF | TGTGCCAGCAGCTTACTAGCGGGGTACCAAGAGACCCAGTACTTC
- | - | TRBJ2-1 | TRBV2 | CASSLRDTHNEQFF | TGTGCCAGCAGCCTCCGGGACACCCACAATGAGCAGTTCTTC
TRBD2 | - | TRBJ2-1 | TRBV5-1 | CASGLAGGTYNEQFF | TGCGCCAGCGGTTTAGCGGGGGGGACTTACAATGAGCAGTTCTTC
TRBD1 | - | TRBJ1-2 | TRBV6-1 | CASSEIRQAGGGYTF | TGTGCCAGCAGTGAGATCCGACAGGCAGGGGGCGGCTACACCTTC
- | - | TRBJ2-1 | TRBV5-1 | CASSLEGAGGRNEQFF | TGCGCCAGCAGCTTGGAAGGGGCAGGGGGGCGCAATGAGCAGTTCTTC
- | - | TRBJ1-1 | TRBV10-2 | CASSTQQGLAEAFF | TGCGCCAGCAGTACACAACAGGGCCTCGCTGAAGCTTTCTTT
TRBD1 | - | TRBJ2-7 | TRBV11-2 | CASSVQGGNEQYF | TGTGCCAGCAGCGTACAGGGGGGTAACGAGCAGTACTTC
- | - | TRBJ1-4 | TRBV13 | CASSLMGTGEKLFF | TGTGCCAGCAGCCTGATGGGGACGGGGGAAAAACTGTTTTTT
- | - | TRBJ1-1 | TRBV7-3 | CASSLAGGGATEAFF | TGTGCCAGCAGCTTAGCCGGAGGGGGGGCCACTGAAGCTTTCTTT
- | - | TRBJ1-6 | TRBV19 | CASSPRQGGRSPLHF | TGTGCCAGTAGTCCCCGGCAGGGTGGGAGATCACCCCTCCACTTT
TRBD2 | - | TRBJ2-5 | TRBV7-9 | CASSPGGLYQETQYF | TGTGCCAGCAGCCCGGGGGGATTGTACCAAGAGACCCAGTACTTC
- | - | TRBJ2-5 | TRBV15 | CATSRDGEGGTGETQYF | TGTGCCACCAGCAGAGATGGGGAGGGGGGTACCGGCGAGACCCAGTACTTC